These 18 T cell receptor beta chains were all obtained from the same sample, sequenced in a study of response to subunit inactivated influenza vaccine. TCRdb independently ran MiXCR on the RT-PCR reads; one entry per CDR3 protein. Of 860,000 or so distinct CDR3 sequences listed, 21% were seen once; the top ten hold about 10%. Sequenced here: PBMCs from blood, sampled approximately 5 days after vaccination. Source of these receptors: a man aged 45-60 years who received an inactivated influenza vaccine.

This clonotype was found a few times. CDR3 nucleotides: TGTGCCAGCAGCAGACCGGGCAGGACAGGGGTCCGGTTGGGTGCAGAGACCCAGTACTTC. Protein sequence: CASSRPGRTGVRLGAETQYF. The chain is built from TRBV11-1 and TRBJ2-5, with 9 positions matching TRBD1. CDR3 size: 20 residues. CDR1 and CDR2 from the germline V gene are SGHAT and FQDESV (reference sequence). With V trimmed by 5 bases and J by 4 bases, 23 bases remained unmatched.

Written as DNA, the CDR3 is TGCAGCGTTGATTTAGAGACCCAGTACTTC. As protein: CSVDLETQYF. The J gene is TRBJ2-5, the V gene TRBV29-1; D uncertain. Germline V lookup: CDR1 SQVTM, CDR2 ANQGSEA. The V end was cut by 3 bases, the J end by 4 bases, with 3 bases between. The CDR3 loop spans 10 amino acids.

This clonotype was seen a handful of times. The V gene is TRBV4-3, the J gene TRBJ2-7; 8 bases line up with TRBD1. The V and J ends lost 0 bases and 1 base, in that order; junction bases with no gene match: 2. The CDR3 runs to 15 residues. Germline CDR1 is LGHNA and CDR2 is YSLEER. CDR3 sequence: CASSQEGQASYEQYF. The CDR3 DNA reads as TGCGCCAGCAGCCAAGAGGGACAGGCGTCCTACGAGCAGTACTTC.

The V and J genes are TRBV20-1 and TRBJ2-5, with 11 positions matching TRBD2. J lost 5 bases, V lost 5 bases, and 7 bases had no gene match. There are 14 residues in the CDR3. From germline, CDR1 is DFQATT and CDR2 SNEGSKA (reference sequence). Written as DNA, the CDR3 is TGCAGTGCTCCGACTAGCGGGATTACGGAGACCCAGTACTTC. Protein product: CSAPTSGITETQYF.

This chain links TRBV7-9 with TRBJ2-6; D is ambiguous. Trimming shortened V by 5 bases and J by 2 bases, and 13 bases separated the two germline ends. The CDR3 contains 16 residues. In germline, CDR1 is SEHNR, CDR2 FQNEAQ (reference sequence). The CDR3 coding sequence is TGTGCCAGCAGCAACCCCGAGGTTACTGGGGCCAACGTCCTGACTTTC. Translating gives CASSNPEVTGANVLTF.

This clonotype has only a few counts. The chain carries TRBV4-1 and TRBJ1-1, with 7 bases matching TRBD1. Looked up from germline, CDR1 is MGHRA and CDR2 is YSYEKL. V lost 4 bases, J lost 1 base, and 6 bases stayed unmatched. CDR3 length: 15 amino acids. This CDR3 is CASSRGQAGNTEAFF. The CDR3, as DNA: TGCGCCAGCAGCCGAGGACAGGCCGGGAACACTGAAGCTTTCTTT.

This clonotype was seen at least ten times. CDR3 sequence reads: CASRYSGGELFF. DNA for the CDR3: TGTGCCAGCCGGTATAGCGGCGGGGAGCTGTTTTTT. J is TRBJ2-2 and V is TRBV12-3 or TRBV12-4, with D possibly TRBD2 on 6 matching bases. V was cut by 8 bases and J by 7 bases, with 11 bases left in between. The CDR3 extends over 12 amino acids.

This clonotype was detected ten times or more. This rearrangement joins TRBV5-1 to TRBJ2-3, with 11 bases matching TRBD1. Trimming took 3 bases from V and 3 from J; bases not matched to a gene: 6. CDR3 length: 16 residues. CDR1 and CDR2 (germline): SGHRS, YFSETQ. This CDR3 reads CASSWGQGVMTDTQYF. As DNA, the CDR3 is TGCGCCAGCAGCTGGGGACAGGGGGTCATGACAGATACGCAGTATTTT.

This clonotype was picked up many times. This chain connects TRBV20-1 to TRBJ1-5; the D gene is possibly TRBD1 (5 bases). Between the trimmed V and J ends, which lost 2 bases and 3 bases, there was a span of 11 bases. Germline CDR1 DFQATT, CDR2 SNEGSKA (reference sequence). The CDR3 is made up of 14 amino acids. The CDR3 DNA follows: TGCAGTGCTAGACAACCAGGGATCAATCAGCCCCAGCATTTT. Protein: CSARQPGINQPQHF.

This chain uses TRBV20-1 with TRBJ2-7; 10 bases are a match to TRBD2. This CDR3 comprises 14 residues. The J segment lost 5 bases and the V segment lost 1 base, leaving 5 bases of the junction unmatched. Germline V gene lookup returns CDR1 DFQATT and CDR2 SNEGSKA (reference sequence). The CDR3, as DNA: TGCAGTGCTAGAGGGCTAGCGGGAGTCCACGAGCAGTACTTC. Its protein product is CSARGLAGVHEQYF.

The V and J genes are TRBV7-9 and TRBJ2-5, with D perhaps given as TRBD1 or TRBD2 (5 bases each). The CDR3 is 16 residues long. V dropped 5 bases and J dropped 0 bases, with 16 bases sitting between them. CDR1 is SEHNR and CDR2 is FQNEAQ in the germline V gene (reference sequence). The CDR3 reads CASSQRGAKYQETQYF. The CDR3, as DNA: TGTGCCAGCAGCCAGCGAGGGGCAAAGTACCAAGAGACCCAGTACTTC.

The gene calls are TRBV4-3 and TRBJ2-6, with no clear D. Trimming took off 3 bases at V and 0 bases at J, with 6 bases between the two ends. Germline CDR1 LGHNA, CDR2 YSLEER. The CDR3 spans 15 residues. CDR3 residues: CASSQSPSGANVLTF. DNA for the CDR3: TGCGCCAGCAGCCAGAGCCCCTCTGGGGCCAACGTCCTGACTTTC.

This clonotype has only a few counts. The rearrangement links TRBV5-1 to TRBJ2-7; perhaps TRBD1 as D (5 bases). The germline gives CDR1 SGHRS, CDR2 YFSETQ. Deletions cut 0 bases from V and 4 bases from J, with 11 bases between. CDR3 length: 14 amino acids. The DNA of the CDR3 is TGCGCCAGCAGCTTGGAGGTTCGACAGTACGAGCAGTACTTC. This translates into CASSLEVRQYEQYF.

The chain recombines TRBV2 with TRBJ2-3; 7 nucleotides line up with TRBD2. CDR1 is SNHLY, CDR2 FYNNEI, per germline. V was pared by 7 bases and J by 2 bases, with 6 bases of the junction left unmatched. This CDR3 has 14 amino acids. CDR3 in amino acids: CASILLAYTDTQYF. CDR3 nucleotides: TGTGCCAGCATCTTACTAGCGTACACAGATACGCAGTATTTT.

As to this clonotype: One junction end does not reproduce the germline sequence, and a read error may be involved. This rearrangement joins TRBV19 to TRBJ1-2, with no clear D. This CDR3 is built from 12 residues. Germline V CDR1 and CDR2: LNHDA, SQIVND (reference sequence). The CDR3, as DNA: TGTGCCAGCAAGGACGGGAACTCTGGCTACACCTTC. Translating it yields CASKDGNSGYTF.

The rearrangement links TRBV20-1 to TRBJ1-5; perhaps TRBD1 as D (6 bases). This CDR3 is 13 amino acids long. V lost 3 bases to trimming and J lost 7 bases, with 13 bases between them. Germline values: CDR1 DFQATT, CDR2 SNEGSKA (reference sequence). The CDR3: CSASKGGDQPQHF. CDR3 DNA sequence: TGCAGTGCTAGTAAAGGGGGGGACCAGCCCCAGCATTTT.

This clonotype has just a few counts. This chain connects TRBV3-1 to TRBJ1-3; 10 nucleotides line up with TRBD1. Germline V CDR1 and CDR2: LGHDT, YNNKEL (reference sequence). V lost 3 bases to trimming and J lost 3 bases; unmatched junction nucleotides: 11. The CDR3 spans 18 residues. The CDR3 region is CASSHDRDRGRNGNTIYF. The DNA for the CDR3 is TGTGCCAGCAGCCATGACCGGGACAGGGGAAGAAATGGAAACACCATATATTTT.

The chain joins TRBV5-1 to TRBJ2-1, with D possibly TRBD1 on 6 matching bases. V lost 0 bases and J lost 4, with 8 bases in between. The CDR3 sequence is 14 residues long. CDR1 SGHRS and CDR2 YFSETQ come from the germline V gene. This chain's CDR3 is CASSLGDIYNEQFF. The DNA of the CDR3 is TGCGCCAGCAGCTTGGGGGACATTTACAATGAGCAGTTCTTC.